The sequence of this T cell receptor (beta chain) was determined in a study of T cells in Graves' hyperthyroidism and ophthalmopathy. This clonotype was seen repeatedly, ten times or more. Template material for amplifying TCR beta CDR3 regions consisted of RNA transcripts. The TCR CDR3 was amplified in a first-round RT-PCR using the HTBI primer set. TCRdb reprocessed the multiplex PCR reads with MiXCR, giving one entry per CDR3 protein. The sample comprises approximately 400,000 distinct CDR3 sequences, 15% to 17% of which are singletons, and 7.5% to 8% rests with the top ten. Newly diagnosed hyperthyroidism, duration under 2 months, in patients aged 18 to 65. Every diagnosis used clinical symptoms, serum thyroxine and TRAb, thyroid ultrasound and orbital computed tomography. Input material: blood. This clonotype was obtained from a woman aged 18 to 35 with Graves' hyperthyroidism.

CDR3 amino acids: CASGLRGSGEQYF. In DNA, the CDR3 is TGTGCTAGTGGTTTAAGGGGGAGCGGCGAGCAGTACTTC. The V gene is TRBV12-5, the J gene TRBJ2-7; TRBD1 is a possible D gene (6 bases). The CDR3 loop spans 13 amino acids. Trimming removed 3 bases at V and 6 bases at J, with 12 bases between. The germline gives CDR1 LGHNT, CDR2 FRNRAP.